Detailed here is one T cell receptor beta chain. Its antigen remains unknown. This sample was taken from a study of beta chain features in type 1 diabetes. Whole-study results and caveats: Moderate but significant shortening of TCRB CDR3s was recorded in all four CD4+ subsets from Type 1 diabetes patients. Patients with type 1 diabetes showed fewer VDJ junction insertions and more deletions.

CDR1 is SQVTM, CDR2 ANQGSEA, per germline. V lost 5 bases to trimming and J lost 6 bases, with 14 bases between them. The CDR3 sequence is 13 residues long. Expressed TCRB transcripts were sequenced, since all the RNA that had been isolated was reverse transcribed. The data were produced by immunoSEQ multiplex PCR, yet TCRdb's version contains in-frame clones alone and is incomplete. The sample includes over 150,000 clones, about 7.8% of them seen just once. This sequence was found in a woman aged 35 to 49 with type 1 diabetes. The chain couples TRBV29-1 to TRBJ2-1; maybe TRBD2 (5 bases). The specimen sequenced was central memory CD4+ T cells from blood. CDR3 bases: TGCAGCGTTCGAACGGGGAACCTCAATGAGCAGTTCTTC. Its protein is CSVRTGNLNEQFF.